The 14 T cell receptor beta chains listed next were all sequenced from one sample in a study of OX40 agonist ivuxolimab in advanced cancers. Repertoires were generated with immunoSEQ multiplex PCR, while TCRdb's copy carries only in-frame clones and drops some. This table holds around 70,000 clones, about four fifths found once. This specimen consisted of CD4+ or CD8+ T cells sorted from blood, obtained in a trial of the OX40 agonist ivuxolimab. The receptors originated from an adult with an advanced solid tumor such as melanoma, head and neck, liver or kidney cancer.

The chain recombines TRBV2 with TRBJ2-3, with 8 bases identical to TRBD1. The ends lost 8 bases at V and 1 base at J; junction bases unmatched: 11. This CDR3 comprises 16 residues. In germline, CDR1 is SNHLY, CDR2 FYNNEI. CDR3 nucleotide sequence: TGTGCCAGCTCCTGGGGGCCGGGACAGGGCACAGATACGCAGTATTTT. Its protein product is CASSWGPGQGTDTQYF.

This clone has more than one count but fewer than ten. The chain is built from TRBV7-3 and TRBJ1-1; a possible D gene is TRBD1 (5 bases). V was shortened by 1 base and J by 4 bases, with 10 bases between the two germline ends. Germline CDR1 SGHTA, CDR2 FQGTGA. The CDR3 is made up of 14 amino acids. The CDR3 DNA reads TGTGCCAGCAGCTTAAGCTCAGGGAGCACTGAAGCTTTCTTT. Protein sequence: CASSLSSGSTEAFF.

This rearrangement joins TRBV6-6 to TRBJ1-1, with a weak D call TRBD1 (6 bases). Trimming cost V 7 bases and J 5 bases, with 14 bases left between them. CDR1 is MNHNY, CDR2 SVGAGI, per germline (reference sequence). The CDR3 runs 13 residues. The CDR3 loop reads CASNSGVWTEAFF. In nucleotides, the CDR3 is TGTGCCAGCAATTCAGGGGTGTGGACTGAAGCTTTCTTT.

The chain links TRBV4-1 to TRBJ1-2; no clear D. Germline values: CDR1 MGHRA, CDR2 YSYEKL. There are 13 residues in the CDR3. V was pared by 5 bases and J by 4 bases, with 11 bases between. DNA of the CDR3: TGCGCCAGCAGCAACCGAAAGACCTATGGCTACACCTTC. Translation gives CASSNRKTYGYTF.

This clone was seen only a few times. The chain joins TRBV28 to TRBJ2-1; 9 bases map to TRBD1. The CDR3 runs to 15 residues. Unmatched junction bases numbered 8, after V lost 3 bases and J lost 8 bases. CDR1 and CDR2 from the germline V gene are MDHEN and SYDVKM. The CDR3 DNA reads as TGTGCCAGCAGTTTTCGAGGGGACAGGGTTGATGAGCAGTTCTTC. It yields the protein CASSFRGDRVDEQFF. The complete variable domain, with remaining parts taken from reference TRBV28 and TRBJ2-1, reads DVKVTQSSRYLVKRTGEKVFLECVQDMDHENMFWYRQDPGLGLRLIYFSYDVKMKEKGDIPEGYSVSREKKERFSLILESASTNQTSMYLCASSFRGDRVDEQFFGPGTRLTVL.

The chain uses TRBV19 and TRBJ2-1, with TRBD2 identical over 8 bases. V trimming: 8 bases; J trimming: 2 bases; junction bases outside the gene matches: 5. CDR1 is LNHDA, CDR2 SQIVND, per germline (reference sequence). The CDR3 sequence is 14 residues long. CDR3 in amino acids: CASAAGDTYNEQFF. CDR3 nucleotides: TGTGCCAGTGCAGCGGGGGACACCTACAATGAGCAGTTCTTC. The full variable domain, rest sourced from reference TRBV19 and TRBJ2-1, is DGGITQSPKYLFRKEGQNVTLSCEQNLNHDAMYWYRQDPGQGLRLIYYSQIVNDFQKGDIAEGYSVSREKKESFPLTVTSAQKNPTAFYLCASAAGDTYNEQFFGPGTRLTVL.

This clone was detected only a few times. The chain joins TRBV5-5 to TRBJ2-2; 12 bases agree with TRBD1. This CDR3 is 17 amino acids long. Germline lookup yields CDR1 SGHKS and CDR2 YYEKEE (reference sequence). The V gene end was trimmed by 0 bases and the J gene end by 4 bases; junction bases not matched to a gene: 4. CDR3 loop: CASSLDGTGGGTGELFF. The CDR3 DNA reads as TGTGCCAGCAGCTTGGACGGGACAGGGGGCGGCACCGGGGAGCTGTTTTTT.

This clone was detected once. The CDR3 protein is CATSRTLTGMNTGELFF. The DNA for the CDR3 is TGTGCCACCAGCAGAACCCTTACAGGGATGAACACCGGGGAGCTGTTTTTT. The chain uses TRBV15 and TRBJ2-2; perhaps TRBD1 as D (6 bases). Germline values: CDR1 LNHNV, CDR2 YYDKDF (reference sequence). The CDR3 extends over 17 amino acids. Trimming removed 2 bases from V and 1 base from J, with 14 bases in between.

The gene calls are TRBV29-1 and TRBJ1-2; D call uncertain. This CDR3 spans 12 amino acids. V gave up 6 bases and J gave up 4 bases, with 12 bases separating them. Per the germline V gene, CDR1 is SQVTM and CDR2 is ANQGSEA. CDR3: CSVLHGFYGYTF. The CDR3 DNA sequence: TGCAGCGTCCTACATGGGTTCTATGGCTACACCTTC.

The gene calls are TRBV29-1 and TRBJ2-5, with no clear D. Germline lookup yields CDR1 SQVTM and CDR2 ANQGSEA. The V and J ends lost 4 bases and 4 bases respectively, with 7 bases between them. The CDR3 contains 11 residues. DNA for the CDR3: TGCAGCGTTGTCCGGGCAGAGACCCAGTACTTC. It codes for CSVVRAETQYF.

The genes are TRBV6-6 and TRBJ2-7, with TRBD1 identical over 7 bases. Losses at the gene ends were 6 bases for V and 4 bases for J; bases not matched to a gene: 3. The CDR3 is 12 amino acids. Per the germline V gene, CDR1 is MNHNY and CDR2 is SVGAGI (reference sequence). For the CDR3, the DNA is TGTGCCAGCAGCCTACAGGGGTACGAGCAGTACTTC. This encodes CASSLQGYEQYF.

The genes are TRBV7-6 and TRBJ2-3; unclear D gene. This CDR3 spans 14 amino acids. Looked up from germline, CDR1 is SGHVS and CDR2 is FNYEAQ. With 1 base removed from V and 3 bases from J, the gap between germline ends came to 8 bases. DNA for the CDR3: TGTGCCAGCAGCTTAGTCGGTAGGACAGATACGCAGTATTTT. This sequence encodes CASSLVGRTDTQYF.

Comment on this clone: One end of the junction varies from germline; a read error may be responsible. V usage is TRBV2 and J usage is TRBJ1-5; 7 nucleotides align to TRBD1. Germline lookup yields CDR1 SNHLY and CDR2 FYNNEI. CDR3 length equals 16 residues. This CDR3 reads CASGSVAGGGKQPQHF. The CDR3, as DNA: TGTGCCAGCGGATCAGTGGCAGGGGGTGGCAAGCAGCCCCAGCATTTT.

This clone was recorded only once. This chain links TRBV2 with TRBJ1-5; possible D gene TRBD1, 6 bases. This CDR3 region has 14 residues. V lost 7 bases to trimming and J lost 6 bases, with 16 bases between them. CDR1 and CDR2 (germline): SNHLY, FYNNEI. CDR3 loop: CASNIRGGSQPQHF. CDR3 DNA: TGTGCCAGCAACATAAGGGGGGGCAGTCAGCCCCAGCATTTT.